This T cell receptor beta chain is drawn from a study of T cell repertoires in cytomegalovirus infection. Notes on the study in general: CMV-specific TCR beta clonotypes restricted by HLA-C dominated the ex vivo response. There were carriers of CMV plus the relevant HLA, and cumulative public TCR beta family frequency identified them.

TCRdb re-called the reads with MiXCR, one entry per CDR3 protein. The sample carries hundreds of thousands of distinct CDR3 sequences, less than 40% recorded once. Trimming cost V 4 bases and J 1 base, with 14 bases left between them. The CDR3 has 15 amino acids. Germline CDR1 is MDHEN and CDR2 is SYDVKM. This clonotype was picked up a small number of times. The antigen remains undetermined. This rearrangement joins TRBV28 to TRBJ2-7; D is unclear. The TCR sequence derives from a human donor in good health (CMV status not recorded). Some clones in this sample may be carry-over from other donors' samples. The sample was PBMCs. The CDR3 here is CASSSESLTSYEQYF. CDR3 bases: TGTGCCAGCAGTTCCGAGTCCTTAACATCCTACGAGCAGTACTTC.